This T cell receptor beta chain is drawn from a study of blood T cell repertoires in COVID-19. Of note for this clone: Other nucleotide sequences in the sample specify the same CDR3.

Sequencing used immunoSEQ multiplex PCR; TCRdb keeps in-frame clones, though not all of them. The sample lists about 99,000 clones, approximately 84% occurring once. Sequenced material: peripheral blood. This TCR derives from a human donor in a cohort sampled during active COVID-19.

CDR3 loop: CASSPRRASGISVGTGELFF. CDR3 nucleotide sequence: TGTGCCAGCAGCCCCAGAAGGGCTAGCGGGATCTCCGTTGGCACCGGGGAGCTGTTTTTT. The J gene is TRBJ2-2, the V gene TRBV12-1; the D call of TRBD2 is as the table states it, not checked on the DNA. TRBV12-1 is a listed pseudogene. The CDR3 length is 20 residues.